This record concerns one T cell receptor (beta chain) sequence. This record comes from a study of blood T cell repertoires in COVID-19. About the research overall: The cDNA or gDNA used as material had been derived from T cells, B-cell-depleted T cells, or PBMCs.

In the original workflow: The assay estimated nucleated cells by amplifying reference gene primers. Generated by immunoSEQ multiplex PCR, the TCRdb table keeps only in-frame clones and is missing some. V and J calls and clone size are as listed in that table; D and trimming were resolved from the DNA. The profile shows hundreds of thousands of clones, approximately 80% of them singletons. Sequencing was performed on peripheral blood. The origin of this receptor is a woman older than 75 with active or convalescent COVID-19.

CDR3 loop: CASKSGSSYNEQFF. The DNA for the CDR3 is TGTGCCAGCAAAAGCGGGAGCTCCTACAATGAGCAGTTCTTC. The rearrangement links TRBV7-2 to TRBJ2-1; TRBD2 matches at 8 bases. This CDR3 has 14 residues. Germline loops: CDR1 SGHTA, CDR2 FQGNSA. Trimming cost V 7 bases and J 0 bases; bases outside gene matches: 2.